This T cell receptor beta chain was sequenced in a study of CD8+CD57+ T cells in acquired aplastic anemia. At the level of the study: Recorded DNA amounts for sorted CD4+ and CD8+ cells had an average of around 3.5 ug.

All sequencing subjects had displayed CD8+CD57+ cell expansion on flow cytometry. The germline gives CDR1 KGHDR, CDR2 SFDVKD. The CDR3 extends over 16 amino acids. The V and J ends lost 4 bases and 1 base respectively, with 15 bases between them. Genomic DNA acted as the template from which TCR beta VDJ combination and CDR3 sequence profiling were carried out. TCRdb fed the reads into MiXCR, producing one record per CDR3 protein. In the table there are 450,000 to 600,000 distinct CDR3 sequences, under 40% of which are singletons. Source material: sorted CD4+, CD8+, or CD8+CD57+ T cells (not recorded which) from PBMCs. The V gene is TRBV24-1, the J gene TRBJ1-2; D gene unclear. The clonotype comes from a human donor with aplastic anemia. CDR3 nucleotides: TGTGCCACCAGTGAGACGACCCCGACATTTAACTATGGCTACACCTTC. The encoded protein is CATSETTPTFNYGYTF.